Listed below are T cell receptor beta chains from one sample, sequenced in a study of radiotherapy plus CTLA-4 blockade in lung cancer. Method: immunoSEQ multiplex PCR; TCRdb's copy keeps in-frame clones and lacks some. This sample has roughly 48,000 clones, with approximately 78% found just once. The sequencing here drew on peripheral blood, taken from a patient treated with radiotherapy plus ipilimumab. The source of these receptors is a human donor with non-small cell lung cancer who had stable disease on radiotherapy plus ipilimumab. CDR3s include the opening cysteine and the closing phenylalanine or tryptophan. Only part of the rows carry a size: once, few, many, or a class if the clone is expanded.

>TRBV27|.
CASSLSAGTGGYEQYF
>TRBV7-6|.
CASSEGGWNTEAFF
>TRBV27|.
CASSLTSATNEKLFF
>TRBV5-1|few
CASSADRVSTDTQYF
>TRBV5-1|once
CASSRPGVRLEDTQYF
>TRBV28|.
CASSSVRQPQHF
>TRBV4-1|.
CASSQGQGGSPLHF
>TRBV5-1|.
CASSLRESYEQYF
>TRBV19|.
CASSIATSGTYEQYF
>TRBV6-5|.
CASSDTYGYTF
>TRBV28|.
CASSLSRFDSYEQYF
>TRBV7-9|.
CASSLRVSGANVLTF
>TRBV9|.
CASSVEGGVDEQYF
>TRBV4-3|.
CASSPRGKSYNEQFF
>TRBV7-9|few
CASSVTGLPGELFF
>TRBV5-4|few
CASSASGTTNEQFF
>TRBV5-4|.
CASSSTSTDTQYF
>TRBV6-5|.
CASSSPVPGPDTQYF
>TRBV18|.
CASSPTPDRNPYGYTF
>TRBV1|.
CTSRPVRAYKVEYNEQFF
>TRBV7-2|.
CASSGWTGGEQYF
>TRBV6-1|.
CASSEWVGRGTDTQYF
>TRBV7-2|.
CASSLATGSYEQYF
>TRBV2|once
CASSAGGTLRSGNTIYF